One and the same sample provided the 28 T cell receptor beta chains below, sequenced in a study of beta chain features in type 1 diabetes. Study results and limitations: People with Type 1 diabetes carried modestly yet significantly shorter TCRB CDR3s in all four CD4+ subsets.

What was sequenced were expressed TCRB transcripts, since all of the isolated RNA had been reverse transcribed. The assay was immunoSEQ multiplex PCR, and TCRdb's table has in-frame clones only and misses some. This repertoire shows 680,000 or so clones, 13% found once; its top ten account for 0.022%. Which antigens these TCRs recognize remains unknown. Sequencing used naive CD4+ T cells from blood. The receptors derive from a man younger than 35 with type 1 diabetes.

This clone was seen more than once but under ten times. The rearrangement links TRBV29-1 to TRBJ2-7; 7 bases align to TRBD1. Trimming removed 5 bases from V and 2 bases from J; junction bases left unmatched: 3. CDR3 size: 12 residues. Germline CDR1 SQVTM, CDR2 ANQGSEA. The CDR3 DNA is TGCAGCGTTAGGGACAGTACCTACGAGCAGTACTTC. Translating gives CSVRDSTYEQYF.

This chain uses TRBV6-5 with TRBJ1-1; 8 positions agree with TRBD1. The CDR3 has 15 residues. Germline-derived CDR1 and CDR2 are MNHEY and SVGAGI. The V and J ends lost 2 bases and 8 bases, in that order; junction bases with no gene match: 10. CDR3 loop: CASSYAGTGLLEAFF. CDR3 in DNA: TGTGCCAGCAGTTACGCCGGGACAGGCCTTTTAGAAGCTTTCTTT.

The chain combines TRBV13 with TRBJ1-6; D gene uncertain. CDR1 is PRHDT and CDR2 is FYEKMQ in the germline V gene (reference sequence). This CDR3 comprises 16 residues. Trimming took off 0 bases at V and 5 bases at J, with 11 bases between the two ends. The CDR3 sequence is CASSLGLQAHNSPLHF. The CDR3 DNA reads TGTGCCAGCAGCTTAGGCCTCCAGGCGCATAATTCACCCCTCCACTTT.

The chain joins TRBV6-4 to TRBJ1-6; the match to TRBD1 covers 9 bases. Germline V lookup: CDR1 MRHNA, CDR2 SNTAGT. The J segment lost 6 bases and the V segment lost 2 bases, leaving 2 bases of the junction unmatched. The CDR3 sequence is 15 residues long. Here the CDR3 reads CASSDQGQGNSPLHF. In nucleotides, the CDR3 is TGTGCCAGCAGTGACCAGGGACAGGGTAATTCACCCCTCCACTTT.

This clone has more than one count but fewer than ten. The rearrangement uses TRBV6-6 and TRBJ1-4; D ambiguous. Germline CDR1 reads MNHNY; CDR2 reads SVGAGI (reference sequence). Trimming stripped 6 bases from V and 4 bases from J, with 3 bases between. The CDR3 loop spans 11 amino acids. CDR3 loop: CASSFNEKLFF. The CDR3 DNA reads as TGTGCCAGCAGCTTTAATGAAAAACTGTTTTTT.

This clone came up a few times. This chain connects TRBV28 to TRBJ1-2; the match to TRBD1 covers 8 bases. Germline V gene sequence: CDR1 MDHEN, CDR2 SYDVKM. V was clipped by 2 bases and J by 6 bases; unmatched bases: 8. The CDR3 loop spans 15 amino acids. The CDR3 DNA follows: TGTGCCAGCAGTTTACTTGGACAGGGCAGGGATGGCTACACCTTC. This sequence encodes CASSLLGQGRDGYTF.

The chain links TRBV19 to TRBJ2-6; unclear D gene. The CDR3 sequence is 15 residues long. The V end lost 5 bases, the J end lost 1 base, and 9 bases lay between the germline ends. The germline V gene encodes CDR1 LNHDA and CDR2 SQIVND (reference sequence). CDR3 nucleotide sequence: TGTGCCAGTAGTCCCCCGCGATCTGGGGCCAACGTCCTGACTTTC. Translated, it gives CASSPPRSGANVLTF.

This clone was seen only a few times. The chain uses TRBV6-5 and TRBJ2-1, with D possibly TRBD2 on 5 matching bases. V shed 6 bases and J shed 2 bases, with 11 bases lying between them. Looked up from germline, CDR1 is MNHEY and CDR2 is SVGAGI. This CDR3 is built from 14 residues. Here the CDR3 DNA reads TGTGCCAGCAGCGGAGGAGCGACCTACAATGAGCAGTTCTTC. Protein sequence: CASSGGATYNEQFF.

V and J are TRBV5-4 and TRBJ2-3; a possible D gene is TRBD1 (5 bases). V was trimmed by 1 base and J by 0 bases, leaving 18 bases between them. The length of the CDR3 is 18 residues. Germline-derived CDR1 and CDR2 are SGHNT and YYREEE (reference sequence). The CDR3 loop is CASSLRLGAAVSTDTQYF. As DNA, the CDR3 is TGTGCCAGCAGCTTGCGGCTAGGGGCGGCCGTAAGCACAGATACGCAGTATTTT.

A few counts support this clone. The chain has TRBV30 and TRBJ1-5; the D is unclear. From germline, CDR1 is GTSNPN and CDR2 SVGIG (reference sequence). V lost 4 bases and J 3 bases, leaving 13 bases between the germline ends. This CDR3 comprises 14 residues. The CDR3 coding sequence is TGTGCCTGGACAGGTGGAGGGTCCAATCAGCCCCAGCATTTT. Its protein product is CAWTGGGSNQPQHF.

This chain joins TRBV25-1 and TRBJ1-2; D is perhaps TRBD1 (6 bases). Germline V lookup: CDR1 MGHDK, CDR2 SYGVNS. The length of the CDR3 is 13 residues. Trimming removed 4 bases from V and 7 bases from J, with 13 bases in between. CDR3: CASSARTESGYTF. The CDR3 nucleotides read TGTGCCAGCAGTGCAAGGACAGAGTCTGGCTACACCTTC.

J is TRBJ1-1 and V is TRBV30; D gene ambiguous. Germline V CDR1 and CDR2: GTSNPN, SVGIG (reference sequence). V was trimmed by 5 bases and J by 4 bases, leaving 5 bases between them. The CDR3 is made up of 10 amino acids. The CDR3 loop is CAWEGTEAFF. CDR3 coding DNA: TGTGCCTGGGAAGGCACTGAAGCTTTCTTT.

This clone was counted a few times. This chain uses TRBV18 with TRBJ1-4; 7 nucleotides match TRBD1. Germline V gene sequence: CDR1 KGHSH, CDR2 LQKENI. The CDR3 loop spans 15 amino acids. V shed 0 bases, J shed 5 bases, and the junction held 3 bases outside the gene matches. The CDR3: CASSPPSQGNEKLFF. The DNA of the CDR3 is TGTGCCAGCTCACCACCGTCACAGGGGAATGAAAAACTGTTTTTT. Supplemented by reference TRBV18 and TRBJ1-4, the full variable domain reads NAGVMQNPRHLVRRRGQEARLRCSPMKGHSHVYWYRQLPEEGLKFMVYLQKENIIDESGMPKERFSAEFPKEGPSILRIQQVVRGDSAAYFCASSPPSQGNEKLFFGSGTQLSVL.

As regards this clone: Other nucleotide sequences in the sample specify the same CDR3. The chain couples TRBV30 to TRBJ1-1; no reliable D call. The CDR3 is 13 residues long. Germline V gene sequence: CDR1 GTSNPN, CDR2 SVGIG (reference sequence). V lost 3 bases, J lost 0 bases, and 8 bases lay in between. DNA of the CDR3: TGTGCCTGGAGGACGGGAGTGAACACTGAAGCTTTCTTT. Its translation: CAWRTGVNTEAFF. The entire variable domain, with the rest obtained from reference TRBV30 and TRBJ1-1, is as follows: SQTIHQWPATLVQPVGSPLSLECTVEGTSNPNLYWYRQAAGRGLQLLFYSVGIGQISSEVPQNLSASRPQDRQFILSSKKLLLSDSGFYLCAWRTGVNTEAFFGQGTRLTVV.

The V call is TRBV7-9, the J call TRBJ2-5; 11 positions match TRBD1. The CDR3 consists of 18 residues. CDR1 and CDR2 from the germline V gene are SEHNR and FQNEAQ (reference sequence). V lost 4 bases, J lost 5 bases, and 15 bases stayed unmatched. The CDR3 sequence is CASSSGQGAPFYVETQYF. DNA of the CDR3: TGTGCCAGCAGCTCCGGACAGGGGGCACCTTTTTATGTCGAGACCCAGTACTTC.

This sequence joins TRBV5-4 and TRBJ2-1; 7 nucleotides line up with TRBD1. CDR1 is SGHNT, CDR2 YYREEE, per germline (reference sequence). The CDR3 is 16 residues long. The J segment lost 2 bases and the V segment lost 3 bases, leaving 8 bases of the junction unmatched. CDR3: CASSSTGIGTYNEQFF. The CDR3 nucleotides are TGTGCCAGCAGCTCGACAGGGATTGGGACCTACAATGAGCAGTTCTTC.

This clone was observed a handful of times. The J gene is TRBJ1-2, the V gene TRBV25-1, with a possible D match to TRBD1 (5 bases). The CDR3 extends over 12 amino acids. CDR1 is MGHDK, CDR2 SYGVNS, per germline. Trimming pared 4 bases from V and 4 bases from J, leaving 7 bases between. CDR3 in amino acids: CASSGQFYGYTF. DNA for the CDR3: TGTGCCAGCAGTGGACAGTTCTATGGCTACACCTTC.

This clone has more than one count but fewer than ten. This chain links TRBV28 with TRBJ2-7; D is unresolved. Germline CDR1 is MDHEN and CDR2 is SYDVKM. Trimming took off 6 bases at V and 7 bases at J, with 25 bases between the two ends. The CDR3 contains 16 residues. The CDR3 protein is CASRSPGIAVVEEQYF. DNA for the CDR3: TGTGCCAGCAGAAGTCCAGGCATCGCCGTGGTAGAGGAGCAGTACTTC.

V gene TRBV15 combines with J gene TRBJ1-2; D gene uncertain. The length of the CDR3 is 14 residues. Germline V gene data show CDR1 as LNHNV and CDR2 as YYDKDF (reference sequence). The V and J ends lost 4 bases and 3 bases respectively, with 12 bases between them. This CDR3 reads CATSINGEDYGYTF. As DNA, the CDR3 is TGTGCCACCAGCATAAATGGGGAGGACTATGGCTACACCTTC.

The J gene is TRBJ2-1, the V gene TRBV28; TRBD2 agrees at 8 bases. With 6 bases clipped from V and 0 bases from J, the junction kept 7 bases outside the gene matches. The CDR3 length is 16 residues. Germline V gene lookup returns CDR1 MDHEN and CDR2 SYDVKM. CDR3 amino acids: CASRETGTSSYNEQFF. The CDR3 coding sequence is TGTGCCAGCAGAGAAACAGGGACTAGCTCCTACAATGAGCAGTTCTTC.

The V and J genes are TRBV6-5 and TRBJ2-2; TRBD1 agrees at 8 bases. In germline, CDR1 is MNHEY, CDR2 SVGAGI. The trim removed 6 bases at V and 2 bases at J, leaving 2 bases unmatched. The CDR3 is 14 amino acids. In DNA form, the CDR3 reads TGTGCCAGCAGGGCAGGGGGCAACACCGGGGAGCTGTTTTTT. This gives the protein CASRAGGNTGELFF.

Here the CDR3 reads CASSLQGSTEAFF. CDR3 sequence (DNA): TGCGCCAGCAGCTTGCAGGGATCCACTGAAGCTTTCTTT. The V gene is TRBV5-1, the J gene TRBJ1-1; tentatively, D is TRBD1 (5 bases). This CDR3 has 13 amino acids. Germline V lookup: CDR1 SGHRS, CDR2 YFSETQ. The V end was cut by 1 base, the J end by 4 bases, with 8 bases between.

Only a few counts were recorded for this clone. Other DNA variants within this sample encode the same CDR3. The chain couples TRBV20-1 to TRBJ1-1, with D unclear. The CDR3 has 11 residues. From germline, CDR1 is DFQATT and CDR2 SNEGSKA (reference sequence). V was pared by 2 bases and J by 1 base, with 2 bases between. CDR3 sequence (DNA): TGCAGTGCTAGACGGAACACTGAAGCTTTCTTT. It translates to CSARRNTEAFF.

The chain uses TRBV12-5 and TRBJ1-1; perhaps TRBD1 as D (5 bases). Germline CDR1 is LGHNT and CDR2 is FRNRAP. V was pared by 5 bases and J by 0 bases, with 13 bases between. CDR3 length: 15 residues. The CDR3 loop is CASGTPGGVNTEAFF. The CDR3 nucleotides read TGTGCTAGTGGTACCCCCGGGGGTGTGAACACTGAAGCTTTCTTT.

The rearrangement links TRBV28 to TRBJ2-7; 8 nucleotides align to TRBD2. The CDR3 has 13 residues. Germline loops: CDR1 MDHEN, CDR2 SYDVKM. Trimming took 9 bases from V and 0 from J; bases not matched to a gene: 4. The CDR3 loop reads CASFSGVSYEQYF. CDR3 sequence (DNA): TGTGCCAGTTTTAGCGGGGTCTCCTACGAGCAGTACTTC.

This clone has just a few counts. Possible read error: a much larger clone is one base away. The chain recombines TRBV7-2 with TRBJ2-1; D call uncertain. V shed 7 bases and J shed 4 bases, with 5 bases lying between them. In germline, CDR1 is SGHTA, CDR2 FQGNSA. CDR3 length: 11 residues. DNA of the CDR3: TGTGCCAGCACCTTTTACAATGAGCAGTTCTTC. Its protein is CASTFYNEQFF.

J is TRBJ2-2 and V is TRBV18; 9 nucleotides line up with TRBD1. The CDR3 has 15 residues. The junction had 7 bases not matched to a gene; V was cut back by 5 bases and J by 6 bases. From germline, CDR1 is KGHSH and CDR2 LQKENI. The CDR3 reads CASSSTGQGAGELFF. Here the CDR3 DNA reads TGTGCCAGCTCATCGACGGGACAGGGCGCCGGGGAGCTGTTTTTT.

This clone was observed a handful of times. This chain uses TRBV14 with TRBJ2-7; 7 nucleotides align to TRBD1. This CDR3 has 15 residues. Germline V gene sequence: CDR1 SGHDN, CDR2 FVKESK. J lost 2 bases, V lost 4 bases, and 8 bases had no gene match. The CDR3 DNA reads TGTGCCAGCAGCCCAACCTACAGGGGCCCCTACGAGCAGTACTTC. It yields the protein CASSPTYRGPYEQYF.